A selection of T cell receptor beta chains follows, all from one sample in a study of blood T cell repertoires in COVID-19. Clones were sequenced by immunoSEQ multiplex PCR, and TCRdb holds only the in-frame ones, with some missing. The sample yields around 130,000 clones, 88% seen once. Sequencing was performed on peripheral blood. The receptors were sampled from a man in his 60s with active or convalescent COVID-19. Each CDR3 is given with its conserved first and last residue. D genes are given only for firm matches. Some rows have no size entry. The others give once, few or many, or a class for an expanded clone.

v_gene,j_gene,abundance,d_gene,CDR3aa,CDR3nt
TRBV30,TRBJ2-5,-,-,CAWGLGQGTQYF,TGTGCCTGGGGACTGGGCCAAGGGACCCAGTACTTC
TRBV29-1,TRBJ1-1,-,-,CSAVRGKNTEAFF,TGCAGCGCCGTCAGGGGTAAGAACACTGAAGCTTTCTTT
TRBV10-3,TRBJ1-1,-,-,CAISLGQRNTEAFF,TGTGCCATCAGCCTTGGACAGAGGAACACTGAAGCTTTCTTT
TRBV4-1,TRBJ2-2,-,TRBD2,CASSPTSGRNTGELFF,TGCGCCAGCAGCCCCACTAGCGGAAGGAACACCGGGGAGCTGTTTTTT
TRBV7-6,TRBJ2-1,-,TRBD2,CASSLGRTSGTYNEQFF,TGTGCCAGCAGCTTAGGCCGGACTAGCGGGACCTACAATGAGCAGTTCTTC
TRBV30,TRBJ1-3,-,-,CAWTPFPDADTIYF,TGTGCCTGGACCCCGTTCCCCGACGCGGACACCATATATTTT
TRBV6-5,TRBJ1-2,once,TRBD1,CASSSTGDGGYTF,TGTGCCAGCAGTTCCACAGGGGACGGTGGCTACACCTTC
TRBV12-3/TRBV12-4,TRBJ2-3,-,-,CASSRRGDTQYF,TGTGCCAGCAGTCGCCGGGGAGATACGCAGTATTTT
TRBV6-2/TRBV6-3,TRBJ2-5,-,TRBD2,CASSLLTSGRETQYF,TGTGCCAGCAGTTTGTTGACTAGCGGGAGGGAGACCCAGTACTTC
TRBV11-1,TRBJ2-7,-,-,CASSLETGVSYEQYF,TGTGCCAGCAGCTTAGAAACAGGAGTCTCCTACGAGCAGTACTTC
TRBV7-2,TRBJ2-2,few,TRBD2,CASSRLAGGGNTGELFF,TGTGCCAGCAGTCGTCTAGCGGGAGGGGGGAACACCGGGGAGCTGTTTTTT
TRBV7-2,TRBJ2-3,-,-,CASSFTPAVTDTQYF,TGTGCCAGCAGCTTCACCCCGGCGGTTACAGATACGCAGTATTTT
TRBV19,TRBJ2-1,-,TRBD2,CASSPGTRALGINEQFF,TGTGCCAGTAGCCCCGGGACTAGAGCTCTAGGCATCAATGAGCAGTTCTTC
TRBV4-3,TRBJ1-5,-,-,CASSQDGPWGNQPQHF,TGCGCCAGCAGCCAAGATGGGCCGTGGGGCAATCAGCCCCAGCATTTT
TRBV5-1,TRBJ2-7,-,TRBD2,CASSREGNSYEQYF,TGCGCCAGCAGCCGGGAGGGCAACTCCTACGAGCAGTACTTC
TRBV5-8,TRBJ1-6,-,TRBD1,CASSSGTGIGSPLHF,TGTGCCAGCAGCTCCGGGACAGGGATTGGCTCACCCCTCCACTTT
TRBV7-8,TRBJ1-2,-,-,CASSLGGNNYGYTF,TGTGCCAGCAGCTTGGGAGGAAATAACTATGGCTACACCTTC
TRBV6-1,TRBJ2-2,-,TRBD2,CASSGRGSGSSTGELFF,TGTGCCAGCAGTGGTCGGGGTAGCGGGAGTAGCACCGGGGAGCTGTTTTTT
TRBV6-2/TRBV6-3,TRBJ2-2,once,-,CASSRVLVANTGELFF,TGTGCCAGCAGCCGGGTACTAGTTGCGAACACCGGGGAGCTGTTTTTT
TRBV4-1,TRBJ2-7,-,TRBD2,CASSQGTSGTRLYEQYF,TGCGCCAGCAGCCAAGGGACTAGCGGGACTAGACTCTACGAGCAGTACTTC
TRBV7-9,TRBJ1-6,few,TRBD1,CASSFTDRGNNSPLHF,TGTGCCAGCAGCTTCACTGACAGGGGGAACAATTCACCCCTCCACTTT
TRBV28,TRBJ1-4,-,TRBD1,CASSETGVFGREKLFF,TGTGCCAGCAGTGAGACAGGGGTATTTGGGCGGGAAAAACTGTTTTTT
TRBV2,TRBJ1-1,-,-,CASSDPVPEAFF,TGTGCCAGCAGTGATCCCGTCCCTGAAGCTTTCTTT
TRBV9,TRBJ2-1,-,-,CASSVGLGSYNEQFF,TGTGCCAGCAGCGTAGGCCTAGGCTCCTACAATGAGCAGTTCTTC
TRBV10-3,TRBJ2-1,-,TRBD2,CAISSETSGSRNEQFF,TGTGCCATCAGCTCCGAGACTAGCGGGAGTCGAAATGAGCAGTTCTTC
TRBV28,TRBJ1-2,-,TRBD1,CASSLSPGTAVLNYGYTF,TGTGCCAGCAGCCTTTCCCCCGGGACAGCGGTCCTCAACTATGGCTACACCTTC
TRBV6-6,TRBJ2-1,-,-,CASSYGGTVSYNEQFF,TGTGCCAGCAGTTATGGCGGGACTGTCTCCTACAATGAGCAGTTCTTC
TRBV5-8,TRBJ1-1,few,-,CASSLALRVRLNTEAFF,TGTGCCAGCAGCTTGGCACTGAGGGTAAGATTGAACACTGAAGCTTTCTTT
TRBV7-8,TRBJ2-1,-,TRBD2,CASSLAQTSGIYNEQFF,TGTGCCAGCAGCTTAGCGCAGACTAGCGGGATCTACAATGAGCAGTTCTTC
TRBV7-6,TRBJ2-5,-,TRBD2,CASSLEASGWETQYF,TGTGCCAGCAGCTTAGAGGCTAGCGGGTGGGAGACCCAGTACTTC
TRBV10-3,TRBJ1-6,once,TRBD1,CAISEVDRGSSPLHF,TGTGCCATCAGTGAGGTAGACAGGGGTAGTTCACCCCTCCACTTT
TRBV5-6,TRBJ2-4,-,TRBD2,CASSLSRLAGTLAKNIQYF,TGTGCCAGCAGCTTGAGTAGACTAGCGGGAACTTTAGCCAAAAACATTCAGTACTTC
TRBV4-3,TRBJ2-1,-,-,CASSQELGRGNEQFF,TGCGCCAGCAGCCAAGAACTAGGCAGGGGAAATGAGCAGTTCTTC
TRBV11-3,TRBJ2-2,-,-,CASSQHGTNTGELFF,TGTGCCAGCAGCCAGCATGGGACTAACACCGGGGAGCTGTTTTTT
TRBV28,TRBJ1-4,-,TRBD1,CASSAGTGGIPGEKLFF,TGTGCCAGCAGCGCCGGGACAGGGGGGATTCCTGGTGAAAAACTGTTTTTT
TRBV28,TRBJ2-3,-,-,CASRLQGGTDTQYF,TGTGCCAGCAGACTACAGGGAGGCACAGATACGCAGTATTTT
TRBV21-1,TRBJ1-4,-,-,CASTPTDRIKKLFF,TGTGCCAGCACCCCAACGGACAGAATAAAAAAACTGTTTTTT
TRBV28,TRBJ2-7,-,TRBD2,CASTDPRGTSGIGEQYF,TGTGCCAGCACCGACCCCCGGGGGACTAGCGGGATTGGCGAGCAGTACTTC
TRBV29-1,TRBJ2-1,-,-,CSVEESVVYNEQFF,TGCAGCGTTGAAGAAAGCGTAGTGTACAATGAGCAGTTCTTC
TRBV27,TRBJ2-2,-,TRBD2,CASSTGLAGVLGGELFF,TGTGCCAGCAGCACCGGACTAGCGGGAGTTCTGGGCGGGGAGCTGTTTTTT
TRBV6-6,TRBJ2-7,-,TRBD1,CASSRFGQGTSYEQYF,TGTGCCAGCAGTCGATTCGGACAGGGGACCTCCTACGAGCAGTACTTC
TRBV4-2,TRBJ2-7,-,TRBD1,CASSQDLQGAYEQYF,TGTGCCAGCAGCCAAGATCTCCAGGGGGCCTACGAGCAGTACTTC
TRBV9,TRBJ2-5,-,TRBD2,CASSAAGTRGETQYF,TGTGCCAGCAGCGCGGCCGGGACTAGGGGAGAGACCCAGTACTTC